The present T cell receptor (beta chain) was sequenced within a study of T cell clusters in autoimmune cytopenias. Study-wide context: The median distinct TRB clonotype count was about 2,400 per sample, from a median around 49,000 reads.

Germline V lookup: CDR1 SGHAT, CDR2 FQNNGV. The CDR3 totals 13 residues. Multiplex touch-down PCR amplified TRB using TRB-A and TRB-B pools in one tube. TCRdb reanalyzed the multiplex PCR reads and collapses them to one entry per CDR3 protein, without DNA. The sample data list about 7,000 distinct CDR3 sequences. About 37,500 genome equivalents of blood DNA were amplified for TRB. As to this clonotype: Its antigen is undetermined.

Whole-study findings and limits: Compared with active autoimmune hepatitis patients, healthy donors showed approximately 2.7-fold more exclusive TRB clusters.

These data were also filed under a second study, of T cell repertoires in aging, cancer and after chemotherapy. From that second work: In healthy donors, age-related TCR diversity loss mainly reflected lost richness. Rebound thymic output was suggested by rising median generation probability during chemotherapy in each cancer cohort.

This receptor was identified in a human donor in good health. Sequencing was done on a sample of peripheral blood. The genes are TRBV11-2 and TRBJ2-4. The CDR3 loop is CASTYGDKNIQYF.